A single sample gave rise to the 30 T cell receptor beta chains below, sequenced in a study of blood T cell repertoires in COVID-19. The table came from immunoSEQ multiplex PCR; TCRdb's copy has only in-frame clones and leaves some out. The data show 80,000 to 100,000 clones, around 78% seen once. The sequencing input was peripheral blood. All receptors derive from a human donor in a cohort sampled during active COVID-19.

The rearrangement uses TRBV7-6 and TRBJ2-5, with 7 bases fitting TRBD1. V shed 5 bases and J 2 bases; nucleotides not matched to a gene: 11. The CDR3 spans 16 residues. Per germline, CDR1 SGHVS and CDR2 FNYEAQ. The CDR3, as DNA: TGTGCCAGCAGCCTCTGGGACAGCCCTCGGCAAGAGACCCAGTACTTC. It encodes CASSLWDSPRQETQYF.

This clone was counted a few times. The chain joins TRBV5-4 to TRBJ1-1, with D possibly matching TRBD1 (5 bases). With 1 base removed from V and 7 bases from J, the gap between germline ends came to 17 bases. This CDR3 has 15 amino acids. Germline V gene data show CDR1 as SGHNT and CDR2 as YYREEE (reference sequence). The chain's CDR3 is CASSLLLGRSDEAFF. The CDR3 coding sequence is TGTGCCAGCAGCTTGCTATTGGGGCGTAGTGATGAAGCTTTCTTT.

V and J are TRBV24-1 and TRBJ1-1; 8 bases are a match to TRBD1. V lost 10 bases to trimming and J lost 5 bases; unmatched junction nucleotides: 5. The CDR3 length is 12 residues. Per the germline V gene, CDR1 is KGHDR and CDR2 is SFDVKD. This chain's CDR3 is CATTGAGTEAFF. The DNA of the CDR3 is TGTGCCACGACAGGGGCGGGGACTGAAGCTTTCTTT.

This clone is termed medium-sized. The CDR3 DNA is TGTGCCAGCGATGGGCCCGGCGAGCAGTACTTC. Its translation is CASDGPGEQYF. The chain is built from TRBV2 and TRBJ2-7; D is uncertain. Germline V gene lookup returns CDR1 SNHLY and CDR2 FYNNEI. The CDR3 is made up of 11 amino acids. Trimming took off 8 bases at V and 6 bases at J, with 11 bases between the two ends.

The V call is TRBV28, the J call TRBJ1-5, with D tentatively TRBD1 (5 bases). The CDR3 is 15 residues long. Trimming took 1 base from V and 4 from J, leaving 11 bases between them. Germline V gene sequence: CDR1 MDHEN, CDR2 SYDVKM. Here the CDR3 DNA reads TGTGCCAGCAGTTTATTGACAGATTATAATCAGCCCCAGCATTTT. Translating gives CASSLLTDYNQPQHF. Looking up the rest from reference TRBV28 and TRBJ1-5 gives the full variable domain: DVKVTQSSRYLVKRTGEKVFLECVQDMDHENMFWYRQDPGLGLRLIYFSYDVKMKEKGDIPEGYSVSREKKERFSLILESASTNQTSMYLCASSLLTDYNQPQHFGDGTRLSIL.

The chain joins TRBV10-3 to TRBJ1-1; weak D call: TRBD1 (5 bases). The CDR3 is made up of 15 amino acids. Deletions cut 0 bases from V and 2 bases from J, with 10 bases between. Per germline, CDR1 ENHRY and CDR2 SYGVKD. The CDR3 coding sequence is TGTGCCATCAGTGAGTCGATACAGGTAAACACTGAAGCTTTCTTT. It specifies CAISESIQVNTEAFF.

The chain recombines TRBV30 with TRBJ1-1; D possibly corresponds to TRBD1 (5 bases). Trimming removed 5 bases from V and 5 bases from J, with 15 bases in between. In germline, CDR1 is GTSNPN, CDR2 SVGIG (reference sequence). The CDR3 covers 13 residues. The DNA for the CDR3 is TGTGCCTGGGCCTGGACAAAAGGGACTGAAGCTTTCTTT. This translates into CAWAWTKGTEAFF.

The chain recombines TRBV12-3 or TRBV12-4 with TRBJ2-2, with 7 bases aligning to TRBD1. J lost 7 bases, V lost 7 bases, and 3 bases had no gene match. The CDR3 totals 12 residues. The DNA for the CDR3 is TGTGCCAGCAAGGGGGCGGGCGGGGAGCTGTTTTTT. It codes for CASKGAGGELFF.

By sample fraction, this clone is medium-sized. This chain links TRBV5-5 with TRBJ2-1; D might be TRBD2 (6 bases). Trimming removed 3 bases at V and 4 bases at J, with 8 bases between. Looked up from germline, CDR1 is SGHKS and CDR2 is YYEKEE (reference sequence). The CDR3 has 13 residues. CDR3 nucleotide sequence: TGTGCCAGCAGCTCCCGGGAGTACAATGAGCAGTTCTTC. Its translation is CASSSREYNEQFF.

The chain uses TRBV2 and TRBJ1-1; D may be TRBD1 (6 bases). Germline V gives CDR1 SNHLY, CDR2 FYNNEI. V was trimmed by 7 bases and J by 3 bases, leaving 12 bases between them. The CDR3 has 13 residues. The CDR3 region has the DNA TGTGCCAGCACTCCCACAGGGTACACTGAAGCTTTCTTT. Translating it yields CASTPTGYTEAFF.

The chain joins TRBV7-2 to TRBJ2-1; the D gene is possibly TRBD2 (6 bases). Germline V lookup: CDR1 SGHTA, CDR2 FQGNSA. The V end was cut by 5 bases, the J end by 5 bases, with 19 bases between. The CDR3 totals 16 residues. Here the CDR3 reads CASSRLPGLEDNEQFF. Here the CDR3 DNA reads TGTGCCAGCAGCAGATTACCGGGACTGGAGGACAATGAGCAGTTCTTC.

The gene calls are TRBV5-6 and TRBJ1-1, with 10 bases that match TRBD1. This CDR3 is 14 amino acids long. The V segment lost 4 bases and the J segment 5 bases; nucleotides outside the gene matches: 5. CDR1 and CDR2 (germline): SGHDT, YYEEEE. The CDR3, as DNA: TGTGCCAGCAGCAGACAGGGGGCGCGAACTGAAGCTTTCTTT. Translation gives CASSRQGARTEAFF.

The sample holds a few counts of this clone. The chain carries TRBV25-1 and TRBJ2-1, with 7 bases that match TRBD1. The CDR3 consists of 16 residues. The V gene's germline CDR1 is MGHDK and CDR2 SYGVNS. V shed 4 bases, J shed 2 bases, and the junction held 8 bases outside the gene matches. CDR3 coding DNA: TGTGCCAGCAGTGCCTACAGGGGACGAGCCTACAATGAGCAGTTCTTC. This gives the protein CASSAYRGRAYNEQFF.

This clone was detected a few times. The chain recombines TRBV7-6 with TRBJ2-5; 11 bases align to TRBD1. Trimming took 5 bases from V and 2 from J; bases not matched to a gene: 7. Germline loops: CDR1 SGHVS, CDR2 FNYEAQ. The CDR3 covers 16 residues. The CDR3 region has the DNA TGTGCCAGCAGCCTCGGGACAGGGGGGTCTCAAGAGACCCAGTACTTC. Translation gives CASSLGTGGSQETQYF.

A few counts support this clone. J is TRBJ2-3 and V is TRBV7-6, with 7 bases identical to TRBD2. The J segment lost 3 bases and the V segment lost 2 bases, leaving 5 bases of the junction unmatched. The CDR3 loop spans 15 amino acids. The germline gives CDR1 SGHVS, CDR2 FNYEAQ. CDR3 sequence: CASSLSGGETDTQYF. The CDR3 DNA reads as TGTGCCAGCAGCTTAAGTGGGGGGGAGACAGATACGCAGTATTTT.

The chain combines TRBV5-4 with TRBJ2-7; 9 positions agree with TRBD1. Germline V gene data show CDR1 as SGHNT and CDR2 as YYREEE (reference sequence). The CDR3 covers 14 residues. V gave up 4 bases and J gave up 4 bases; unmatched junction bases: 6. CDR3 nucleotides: TGTGCCAGCAGCCCGCCGGGACAGGGTTACGAGCAGTACTTC. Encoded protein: CASSPPGQGYEQYF. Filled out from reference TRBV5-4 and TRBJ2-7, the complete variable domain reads ETGVTQSPTHLIKTRGQQVTLRCSSQSGHNTVSWYQQALGQGPQFIFQYYREEENGRGNFPPRFSGLQFPNYSSELNVNALELDDSALYLCASSPPGQGYEQYFGPGTRLTVT.

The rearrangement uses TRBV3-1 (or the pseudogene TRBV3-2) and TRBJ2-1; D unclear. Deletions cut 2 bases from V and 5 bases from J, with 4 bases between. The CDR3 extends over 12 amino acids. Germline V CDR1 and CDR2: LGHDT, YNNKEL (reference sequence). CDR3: CASSQYNNEQFF. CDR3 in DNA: TGTGCCAGCAGCCAATATAACAATGAGCAGTTCTTC.

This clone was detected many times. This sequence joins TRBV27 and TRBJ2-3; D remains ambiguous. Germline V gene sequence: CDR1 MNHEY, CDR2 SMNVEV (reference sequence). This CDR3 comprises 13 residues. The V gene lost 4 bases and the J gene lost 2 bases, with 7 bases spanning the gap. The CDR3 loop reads CASSSLPTDTQYF. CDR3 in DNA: TGTGCCAGCAGTTCCCTCCCCACAGATACGCAGTATTTT.

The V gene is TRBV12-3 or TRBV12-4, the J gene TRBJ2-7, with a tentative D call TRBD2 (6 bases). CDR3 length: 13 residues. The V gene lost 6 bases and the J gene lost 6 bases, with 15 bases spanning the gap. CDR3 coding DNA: TGTGCCAGCAGCCAAGGACTACTAGCCGAGCAGTACTTC. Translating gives CASSQGLLAEQYF.

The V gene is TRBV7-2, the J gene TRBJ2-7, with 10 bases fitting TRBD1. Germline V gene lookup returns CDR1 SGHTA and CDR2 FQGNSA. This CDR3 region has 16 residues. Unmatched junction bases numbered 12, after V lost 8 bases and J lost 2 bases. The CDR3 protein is CASGVDRGLLPYEQYF. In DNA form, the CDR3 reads TGTGCCAGCGGGGTCGACAGGGGGCTCCTCCCCTACGAGCAGTACTTC.

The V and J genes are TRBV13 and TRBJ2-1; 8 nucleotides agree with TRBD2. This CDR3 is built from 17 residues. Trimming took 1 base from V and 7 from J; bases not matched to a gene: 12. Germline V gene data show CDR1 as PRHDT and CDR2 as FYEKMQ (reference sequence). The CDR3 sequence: CASSLALSGEATNEQFF. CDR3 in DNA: TGTGCCAGCAGCTTAGCCCTTAGCGGGGAGGCAACGAATGAGCAGTTCTTC.

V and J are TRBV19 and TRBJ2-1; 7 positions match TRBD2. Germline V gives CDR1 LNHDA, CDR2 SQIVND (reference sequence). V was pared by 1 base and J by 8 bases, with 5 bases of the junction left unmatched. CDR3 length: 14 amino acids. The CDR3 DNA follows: TGTGCCAGTAGTATAGGAGGCCGGGGGGATGAGCAGTTCTTC. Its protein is CASSIGGRGDEQFF.

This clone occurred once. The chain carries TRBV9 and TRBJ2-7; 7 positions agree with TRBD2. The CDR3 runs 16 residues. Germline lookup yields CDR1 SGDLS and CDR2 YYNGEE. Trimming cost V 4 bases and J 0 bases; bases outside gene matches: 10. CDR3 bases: TGTGCCAGCAGCCCCCGGGGAGGGTTCCTCTCCTACGAGCAGTACTTC. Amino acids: CASSPRGGFLSYEQYF.

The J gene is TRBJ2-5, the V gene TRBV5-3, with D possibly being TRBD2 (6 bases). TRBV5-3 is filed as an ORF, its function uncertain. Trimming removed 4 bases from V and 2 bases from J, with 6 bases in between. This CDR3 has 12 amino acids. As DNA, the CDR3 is TGTGCCAGAAGCGGGGGGCAAGAGACCCAGTACTTC. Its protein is CARSGGQETQYF.

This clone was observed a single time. The CDR3 nucleotides read TGTGCCACCAGTGATGCGCAAGGGGATGAGCAGTTCTTC. The encoded protein is CATSDAQGDEQFF. The rearrangement links TRBV24-1 to TRBJ2-1, with D possibly matching TRBD1 (5 bases). The CDR3 is 13 residues long. V was shortened by 3 bases and J by 8 bases, with 10 bases between the two germline ends. CDR1 and CDR2 (germline): KGHDR, SFDVKD.

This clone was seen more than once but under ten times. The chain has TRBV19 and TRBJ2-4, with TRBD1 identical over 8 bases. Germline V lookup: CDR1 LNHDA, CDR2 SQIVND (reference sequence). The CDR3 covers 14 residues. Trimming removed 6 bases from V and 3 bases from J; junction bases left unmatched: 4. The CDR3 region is CASSVDRGKNIQYF. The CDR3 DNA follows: TGTGCCAGTAGCGTCGACAGGGGCAAAAACATTCAGTACTTC.

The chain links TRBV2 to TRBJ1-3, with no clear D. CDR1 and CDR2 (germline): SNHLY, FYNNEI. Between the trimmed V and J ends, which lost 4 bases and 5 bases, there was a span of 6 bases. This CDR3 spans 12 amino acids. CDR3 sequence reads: CASSVQRNTIYF. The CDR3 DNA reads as TGTGCCAGCAGTGTTCAGAGAAACACCATATATTTT.

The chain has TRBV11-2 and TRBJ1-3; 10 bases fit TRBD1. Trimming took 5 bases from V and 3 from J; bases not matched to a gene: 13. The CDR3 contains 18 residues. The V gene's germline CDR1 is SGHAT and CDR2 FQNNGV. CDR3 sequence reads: CASSLRDRGLWGGNTIYF. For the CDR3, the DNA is TGTGCCAGCAGCCTCCGGGACAGGGGCTTATGGGGTGGAAACACCATATATTTT.

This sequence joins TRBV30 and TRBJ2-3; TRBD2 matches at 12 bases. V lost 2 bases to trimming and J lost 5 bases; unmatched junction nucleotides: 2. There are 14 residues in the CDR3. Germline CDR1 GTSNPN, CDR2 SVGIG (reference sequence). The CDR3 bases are TGTGCCTGGAGTTCTAGCGGGGGGGGAGATACGCAGTATTTT. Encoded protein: CAWSSSGGGDTQYF.

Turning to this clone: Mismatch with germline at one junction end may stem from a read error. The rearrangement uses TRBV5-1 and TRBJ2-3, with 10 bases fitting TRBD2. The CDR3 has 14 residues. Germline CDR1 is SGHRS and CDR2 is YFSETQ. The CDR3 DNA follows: TGCGCCCGCAGCGGGGGGGGCGGGCCGGACACGCAGTATTTT. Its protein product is CARSGGGGPDTQYF. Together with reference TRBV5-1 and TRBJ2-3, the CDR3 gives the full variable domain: KAGVTQTPRYLIKTRGQQVTLSCSPISGHRSVSWYQQTPGQGLQFLFEYFSETQRNKGNFPGRFSGRQFSNSRSEMNVSTLELGDSALYLCARSGGGGPDTQYFGPGTRLTVL.